This TCR beta chain is drawn from a study of OX40 agonist ivuxolimab in advanced cancers. Study context: At roughly 83% male, the cohort had a mean age of about 60 years, ranging from about 20 to 79. Three patients responded partially, comprising one with hepatocellular carcinoma and two with cutaneous melanoma.

Trimming cost V 4 bases and J 7 bases, with 11 bases left between them. Germline V gene sequence: CDR1 MDHEN, CDR2 SYDVKM. The CDR3 loop spans 13 amino acids. Assay: immunoSEQ multiplex PCR; the TCRdb copy retains only in-frame clones and omits some. The sample holds tens of thousands of clones, over 75% seen once. The chain carries TRBV28 and TRBJ1-5; no definite D call. This TCR came from an adult with an advanced solid tumor such as melanoma, head and neck, liver or kidney cancer. The specimen comprised CD4+ or CD8+ T cells sorted from blood, sampled in a trial of the OX40 agonist ivuxolimab. CDR3 in amino acids: CASSWRFEQPQHF. CDR3 nucleotide sequence: TGTGCCAGCAGTTGGAGGTTCGAGCAGCCCCAGCATTTT.